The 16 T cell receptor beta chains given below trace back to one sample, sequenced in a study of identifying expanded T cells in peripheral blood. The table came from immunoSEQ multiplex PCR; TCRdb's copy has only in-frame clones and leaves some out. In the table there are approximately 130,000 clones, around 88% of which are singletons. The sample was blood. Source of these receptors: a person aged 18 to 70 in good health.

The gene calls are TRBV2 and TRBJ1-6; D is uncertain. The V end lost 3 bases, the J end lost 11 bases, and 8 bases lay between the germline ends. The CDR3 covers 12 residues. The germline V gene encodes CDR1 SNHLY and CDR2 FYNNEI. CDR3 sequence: CASSDLGPPLHF. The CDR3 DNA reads TGTGCCAGCAGTGATTTGGGTCCACCCCTCCACTTT.

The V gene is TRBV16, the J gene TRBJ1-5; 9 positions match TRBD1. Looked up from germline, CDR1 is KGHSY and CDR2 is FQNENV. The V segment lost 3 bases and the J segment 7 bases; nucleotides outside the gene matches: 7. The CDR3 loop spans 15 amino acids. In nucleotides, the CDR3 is TGTGCCAGCAGCCATTCCGGGACAGGGACCCAGCCCCAGCATTTT. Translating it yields CASSHSGTGTQPQHF.

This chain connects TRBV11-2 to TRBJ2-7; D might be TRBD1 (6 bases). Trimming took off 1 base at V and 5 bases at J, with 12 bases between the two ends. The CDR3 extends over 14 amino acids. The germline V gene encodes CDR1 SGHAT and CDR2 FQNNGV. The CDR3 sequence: CASSLAGAGNEQYF. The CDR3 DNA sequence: TGTGCCAGCAGCTTAGCAGGGGCAGGGAACGAGCAGTACTTC.

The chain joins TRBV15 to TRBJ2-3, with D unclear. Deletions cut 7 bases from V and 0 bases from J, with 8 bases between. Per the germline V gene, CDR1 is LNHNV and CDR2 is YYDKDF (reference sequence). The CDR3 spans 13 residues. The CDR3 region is CATTMDSTDTQYF. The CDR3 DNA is TGTGCCACCACCATGGACAGCACAGATACGCAGTATTTT.

The CDR3, as DNA: TGTGCCAGCAGCTTAAGGGCAGGGGGGACCTACGAGCAGTACTTC. Encoded protein: CASSLRAGGTYEQYF. The rearrangement links TRBV7-9 to TRBJ2-7, with a tentative D call TRBD1 (7 bases). This CDR3 contains 15 residues. V shed 2 bases and J shed 2 bases, with 13 bases lying between them. Germline CDR1 is SEHNR and CDR2 is FQNEAQ (reference sequence).

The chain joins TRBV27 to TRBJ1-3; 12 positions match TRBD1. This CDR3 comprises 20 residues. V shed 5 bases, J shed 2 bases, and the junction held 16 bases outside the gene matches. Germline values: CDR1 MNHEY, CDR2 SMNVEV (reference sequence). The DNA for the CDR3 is TGTGCCAGCAGTCCGTATCCGGGACAGGGGGCGCATTGGACTGGAAACACCATATATTTT. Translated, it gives CASSPYPGQGAHWTGNTIYF.

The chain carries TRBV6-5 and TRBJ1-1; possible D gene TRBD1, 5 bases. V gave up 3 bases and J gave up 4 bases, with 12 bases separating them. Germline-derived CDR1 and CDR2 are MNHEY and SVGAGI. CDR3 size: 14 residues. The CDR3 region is CASSYALGATEAFF. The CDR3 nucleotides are TGTGCCAGCAGTTATGCTCTCGGGGCCACTGAAGCTTTCTTT.

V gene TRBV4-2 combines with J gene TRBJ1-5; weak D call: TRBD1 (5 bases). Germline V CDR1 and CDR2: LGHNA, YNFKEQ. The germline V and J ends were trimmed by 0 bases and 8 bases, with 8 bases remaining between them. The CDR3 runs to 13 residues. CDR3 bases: TGTGCCAGCAGCCAAGAGATAGGGGAGCCCCAGCATTTT. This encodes CASSQEIGEPQHF.

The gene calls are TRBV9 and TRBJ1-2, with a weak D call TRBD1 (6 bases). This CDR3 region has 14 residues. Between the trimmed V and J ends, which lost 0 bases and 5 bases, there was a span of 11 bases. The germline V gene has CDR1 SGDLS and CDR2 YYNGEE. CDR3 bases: TGTGCCAGCAGCGTAGACGTACAGGGTTATGGCTACACCTTC. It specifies CASSVDVQGYGYTF.

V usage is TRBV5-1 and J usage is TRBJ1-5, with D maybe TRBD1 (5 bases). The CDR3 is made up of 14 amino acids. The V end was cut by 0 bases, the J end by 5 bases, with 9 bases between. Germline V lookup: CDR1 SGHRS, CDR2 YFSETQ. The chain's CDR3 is CASSLGGVDQPQHF. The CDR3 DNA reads TGCGCCAGCAGCTTGGGGGGGGTCGATCAGCCCCAGCATTTT.

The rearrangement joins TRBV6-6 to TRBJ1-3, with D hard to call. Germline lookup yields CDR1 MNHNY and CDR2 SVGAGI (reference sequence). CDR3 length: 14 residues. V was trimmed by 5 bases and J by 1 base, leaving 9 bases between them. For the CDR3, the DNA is TGTGCCAGCAGTACCCCCGGGTCTGGAAACACCATATATTTT. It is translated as CASSTPGSGNTIYF.

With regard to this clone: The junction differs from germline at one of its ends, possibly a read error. The CDR3 reads CASSSYHSGTKEKLFF. The CDR3 DNA sequence: TGTGCCAGCAGTAGTTACCATTCCGGGACTAAGGAAAAACTGTTTTTT. The chain combines TRBV28 with TRBJ1-4; D is perhaps TRBD1 (5 bases). In germline, CDR1 is MDHEN, CDR2 SYDVKM. The CDR3 extends over 16 amino acids. The full variable domain, in which reference TRBV28 and TRBJ1-4 provide the parts outside the CDR3, is DVKVTQSSRYLVKRTGEKVFLECVQDMDHENMFWYRQDPGLGLRLIYFSYDVKMKEKGDIPEGYSVSREKKERFSLILESASTNQTSMYLCASSSYHSGTKEKLFFGSGTQLSVL.

The CDR3: CASSFVGEAADTQYF. CDR3 coding DNA: TGTGCCAGCAGCTTCGTAGGGGAAGCGGCAGATACGCAGTATTTT. The genes are TRBV5-6 and TRBJ2-3; D assignment may be TRBD1 or TRBD2 (5 bases each). Germline-derived CDR1 and CDR2 are SGHDT and YYEEEE. The CDR3 length is 15 residues. The V and J ends lost 2 bases and 4 bases respectively, with 14 bases between them.

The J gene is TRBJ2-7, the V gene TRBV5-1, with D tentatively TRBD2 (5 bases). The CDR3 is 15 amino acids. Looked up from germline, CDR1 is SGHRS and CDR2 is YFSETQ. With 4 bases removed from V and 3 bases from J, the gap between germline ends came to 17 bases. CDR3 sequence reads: CASSPSSGGSYEQYF. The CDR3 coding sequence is TGCGCCAGCAGCCCTTCCTCGGGTGGGAGCTACGAGCAGTACTTC.

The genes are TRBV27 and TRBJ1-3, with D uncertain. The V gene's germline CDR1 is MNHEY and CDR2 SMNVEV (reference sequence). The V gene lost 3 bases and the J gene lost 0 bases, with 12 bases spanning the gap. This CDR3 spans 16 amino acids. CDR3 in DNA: TGTGCCAGCAGTTTGGGCCACGAGAGCTCTGGAAACACCATATATTTT. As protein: CASSLGHESSGNTIYF.

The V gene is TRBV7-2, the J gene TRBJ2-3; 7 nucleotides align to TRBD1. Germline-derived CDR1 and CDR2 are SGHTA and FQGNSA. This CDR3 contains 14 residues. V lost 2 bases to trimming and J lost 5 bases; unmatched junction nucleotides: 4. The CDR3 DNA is TGTGCCAGCAGCTTAATAGGGGGCCAAGATACGCAGTATTTT. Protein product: CASSLIGGQDTQYF.